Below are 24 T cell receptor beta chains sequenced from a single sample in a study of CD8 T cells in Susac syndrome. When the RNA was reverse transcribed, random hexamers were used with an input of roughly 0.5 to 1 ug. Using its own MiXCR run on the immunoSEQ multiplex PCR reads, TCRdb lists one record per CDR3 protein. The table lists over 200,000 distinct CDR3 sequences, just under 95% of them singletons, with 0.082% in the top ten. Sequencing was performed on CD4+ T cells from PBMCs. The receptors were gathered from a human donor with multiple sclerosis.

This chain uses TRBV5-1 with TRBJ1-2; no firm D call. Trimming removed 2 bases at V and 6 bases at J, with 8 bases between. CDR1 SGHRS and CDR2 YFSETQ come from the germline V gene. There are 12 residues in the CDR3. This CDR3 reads CASSLDQNGYTF. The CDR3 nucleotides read TGCGCCAGCAGCTTAGATCAGAATGGCTACACCTTC.

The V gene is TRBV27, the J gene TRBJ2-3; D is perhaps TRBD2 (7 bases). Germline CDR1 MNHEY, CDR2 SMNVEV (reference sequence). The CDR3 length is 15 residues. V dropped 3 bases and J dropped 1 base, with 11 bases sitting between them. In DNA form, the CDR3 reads TGTGCCAGCAGTTTCGCGGGGGCGGGCACAGATACGCAGTATTTT. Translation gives CASSFAGAGTDTQYF.

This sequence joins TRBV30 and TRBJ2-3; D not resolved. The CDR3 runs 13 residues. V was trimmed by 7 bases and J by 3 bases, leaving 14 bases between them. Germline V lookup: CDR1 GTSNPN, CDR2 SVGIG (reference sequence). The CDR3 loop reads CAFYSFTTDTQYF. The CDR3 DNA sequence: TGTGCCTTTTACAGTTTCACTACAGATACGCAGTATTTT.

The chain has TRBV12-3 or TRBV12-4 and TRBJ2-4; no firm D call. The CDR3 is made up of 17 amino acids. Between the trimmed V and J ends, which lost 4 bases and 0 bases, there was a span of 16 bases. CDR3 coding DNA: TGTGCCAGCAGTTACCTGGGCTCTGGTTTAGCCAAAAACATTCAGTACTTC. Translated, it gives CASSYLGSGLAKNIQYF.

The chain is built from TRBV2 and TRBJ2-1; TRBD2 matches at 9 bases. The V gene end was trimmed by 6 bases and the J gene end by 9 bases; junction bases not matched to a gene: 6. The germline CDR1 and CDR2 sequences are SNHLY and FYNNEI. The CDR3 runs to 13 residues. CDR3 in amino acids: CASSLQLAGEQFF. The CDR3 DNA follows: TGTGCCAGCAGCCTTCAACTAGCGGGTGAGCAGTTCTTC.

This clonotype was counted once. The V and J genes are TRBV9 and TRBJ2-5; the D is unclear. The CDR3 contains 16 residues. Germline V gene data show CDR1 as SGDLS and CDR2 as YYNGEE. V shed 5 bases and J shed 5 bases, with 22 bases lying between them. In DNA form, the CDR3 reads TGTGCCAGCAGTGCTACGGGTATAGCCGGGCGGGAGACCCAGTACTTC. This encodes CASSATGIAGRETQYF.

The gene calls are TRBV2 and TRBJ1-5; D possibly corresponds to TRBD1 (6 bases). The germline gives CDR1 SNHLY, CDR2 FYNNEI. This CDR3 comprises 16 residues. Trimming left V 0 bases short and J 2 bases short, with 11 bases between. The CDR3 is CASSEAGGLGNQPQHF. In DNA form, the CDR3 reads TGTGCCAGCAGTGAAGCTGGGGGGCTGGGCAATCAGCCCCAGCATTTT.

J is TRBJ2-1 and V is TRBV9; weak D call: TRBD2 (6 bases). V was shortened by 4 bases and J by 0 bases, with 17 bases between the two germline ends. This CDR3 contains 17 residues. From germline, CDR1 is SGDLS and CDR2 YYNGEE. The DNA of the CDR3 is TGTGCCAGCAGCCTACGCGGGGACTCGAGCTCCTACAATGAGCAGTTCTTC. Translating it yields CASSLRGDSSSYNEQFF. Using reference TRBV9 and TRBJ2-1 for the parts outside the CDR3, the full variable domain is DSGVTQTPKHLITATGQRVTLRCSPRSGDLSVYWYQQSLDQGLQFLIQYYNGEERAKGNILERFSAQQFPDLHSELNLSSLELGDSALYFCASSLRGDSSSYNEQFFGPGTRLTVL.

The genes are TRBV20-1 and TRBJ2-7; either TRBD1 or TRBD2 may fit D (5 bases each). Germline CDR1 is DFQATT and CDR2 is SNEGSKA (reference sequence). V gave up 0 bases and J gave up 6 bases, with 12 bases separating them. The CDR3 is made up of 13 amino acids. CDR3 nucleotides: TGCAGTGCTAGAGAGGGACGGAAAGGCGAGCAGTACTTC. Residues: CSAREGRKGEQYF.

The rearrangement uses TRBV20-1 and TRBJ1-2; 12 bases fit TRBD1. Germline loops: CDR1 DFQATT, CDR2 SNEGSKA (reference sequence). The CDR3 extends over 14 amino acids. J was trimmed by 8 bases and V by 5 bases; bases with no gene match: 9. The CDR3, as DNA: TGCAGTGCTGCCGGGACAGGGGGCTCGTGGGGCTACACCTTC. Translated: CSAAGTGGSWGYTF.

DNA for the CDR3: TGCGCCAGCAGCTTCTCACAGGGAACAGATACGCAGTATTTT. This codes for CASSFSQGTDTQYF. The chain is built from TRBV5-1 and TRBJ2-3, with D perhaps matching TRBD1 (6 bases). From germline, CDR1 is SGHRS and CDR2 YFSETQ. The ends were cut back, 2 bases at V and 3 bases at J, with 10 bases in the middle. CDR3 length equals 14 residues. Supplemented by reference TRBV5-1 and TRBJ2-3, the full variable domain reads KAGVTQTPRYLIKTRGQQVTLSCSPISGHRSVSWYQQTPGQGLQFLFEYFSETQRNKGNFPGRFSGRQFSNSRSEMNVSTLELGDSALYLCASSFSQGTDTQYFGPGTRLTVL.

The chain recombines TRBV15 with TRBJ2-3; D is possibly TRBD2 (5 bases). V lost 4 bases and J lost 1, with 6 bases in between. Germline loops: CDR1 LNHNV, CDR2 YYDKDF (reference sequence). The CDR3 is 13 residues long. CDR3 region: CATSMGGTDTQYF. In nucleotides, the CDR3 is TGTGCCACCAGCATGGGAGGCACAGATACGCAGTATTTT.

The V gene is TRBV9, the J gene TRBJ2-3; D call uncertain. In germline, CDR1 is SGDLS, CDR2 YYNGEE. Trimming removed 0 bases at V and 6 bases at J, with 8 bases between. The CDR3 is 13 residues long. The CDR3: CASSVEESDTQYF. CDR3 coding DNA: TGTGCCAGCAGCGTAGAAGAATCGGATACGCAGTATTTT.

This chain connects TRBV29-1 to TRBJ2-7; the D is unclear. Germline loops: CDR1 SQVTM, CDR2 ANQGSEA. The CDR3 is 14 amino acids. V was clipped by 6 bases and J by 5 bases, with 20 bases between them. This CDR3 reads CSVGRKGMWHEQYF. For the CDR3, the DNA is TGCAGCGTCGGAAGAAAGGGAATGTGGCACGAGCAGTACTTC.

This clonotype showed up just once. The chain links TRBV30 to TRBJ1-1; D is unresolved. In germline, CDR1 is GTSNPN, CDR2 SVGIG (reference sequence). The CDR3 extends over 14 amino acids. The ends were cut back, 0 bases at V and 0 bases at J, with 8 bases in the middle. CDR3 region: CAWSVHRMNTEAFF. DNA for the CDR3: TGTGCCTGGAGTGTACACCGGATGAACACTGAAGCTTTCTTT. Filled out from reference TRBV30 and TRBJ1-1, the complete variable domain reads SQTIHQWPATLVQPVGSPLSLECTVEGTSNPNLYWYRQAAGRGLQLLFYSVGIGQISSEVPQNLSASRPQDRQFILSSKKLLLSDSGFYLCAWSVHRMNTEAFFGQGTRLTVV.

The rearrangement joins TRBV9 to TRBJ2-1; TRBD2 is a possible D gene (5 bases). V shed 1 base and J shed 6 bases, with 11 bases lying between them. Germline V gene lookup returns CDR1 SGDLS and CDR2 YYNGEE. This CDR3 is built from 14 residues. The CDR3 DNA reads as TGTGCCAGCAGCGTATCAACTAGTTCCAATGAGCAGTTCTTC. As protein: CASSVSTSSNEQFF.

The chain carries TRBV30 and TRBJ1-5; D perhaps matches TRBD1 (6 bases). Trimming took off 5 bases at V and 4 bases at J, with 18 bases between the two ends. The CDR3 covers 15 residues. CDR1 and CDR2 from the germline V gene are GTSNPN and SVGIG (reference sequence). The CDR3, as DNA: TGTGCCTGGGGACCTCCCGACAGGAGGAATCAGCCCCAGCATTTT. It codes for CAWGPPDRRNQPQHF.

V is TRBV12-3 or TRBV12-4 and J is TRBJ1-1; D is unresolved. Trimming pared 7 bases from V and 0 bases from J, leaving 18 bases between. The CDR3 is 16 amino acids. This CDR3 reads CASTLGEYDMNTEAFF. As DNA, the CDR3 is TGTGCCAGCACCCTCGGGGAGTACGACATGAACACTGAAGCTTTCTTT.

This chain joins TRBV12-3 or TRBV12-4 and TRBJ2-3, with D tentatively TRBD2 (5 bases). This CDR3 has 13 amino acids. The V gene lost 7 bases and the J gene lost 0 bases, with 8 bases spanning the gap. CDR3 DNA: TGTGCCAGCAAGGTAGCGAGCACAGATACGCAGTATTTT. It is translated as CASKVASTDTQYF.

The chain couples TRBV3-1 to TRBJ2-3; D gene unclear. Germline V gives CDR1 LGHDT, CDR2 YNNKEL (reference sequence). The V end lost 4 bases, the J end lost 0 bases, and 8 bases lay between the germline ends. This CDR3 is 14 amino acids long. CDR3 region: CASSRVDSTDTQYF. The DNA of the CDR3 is TGTGCCAGCAGCCGTGTGGACAGCACAGATACGCAGTATTTT.

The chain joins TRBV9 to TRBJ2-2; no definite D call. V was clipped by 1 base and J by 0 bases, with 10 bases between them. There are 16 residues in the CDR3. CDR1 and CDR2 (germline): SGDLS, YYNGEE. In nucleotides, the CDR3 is TGTGCCAGCAGCGTAAATCAGGCCGCGAACACCGGGGAGCTGTTTTTT. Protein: CASSVNQAANTGELFF.

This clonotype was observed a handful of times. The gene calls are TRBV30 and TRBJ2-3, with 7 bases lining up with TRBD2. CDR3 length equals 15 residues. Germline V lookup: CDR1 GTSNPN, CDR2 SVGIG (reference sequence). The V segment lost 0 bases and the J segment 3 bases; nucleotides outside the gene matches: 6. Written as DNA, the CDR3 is TGTGCCTGGAGTGTACGCGGGGGTGGGACAGATACGCAGTATTTT. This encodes CAWSVRGGGTDTQYF.

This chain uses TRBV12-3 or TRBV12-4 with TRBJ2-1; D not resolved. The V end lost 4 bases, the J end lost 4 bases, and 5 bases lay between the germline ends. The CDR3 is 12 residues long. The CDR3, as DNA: TGTGCCAGCAGTTACATGTACAATGAGCAGTTCTTC. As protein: CASSYMYNEQFF.

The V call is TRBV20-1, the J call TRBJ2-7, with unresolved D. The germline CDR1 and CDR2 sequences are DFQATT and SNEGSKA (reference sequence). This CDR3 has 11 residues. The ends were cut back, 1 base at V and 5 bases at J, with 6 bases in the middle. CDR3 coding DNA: TGCAGTGCTAGAGCTTACGACGAGCAGTACTTC. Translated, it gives CSARAYDEQYF.